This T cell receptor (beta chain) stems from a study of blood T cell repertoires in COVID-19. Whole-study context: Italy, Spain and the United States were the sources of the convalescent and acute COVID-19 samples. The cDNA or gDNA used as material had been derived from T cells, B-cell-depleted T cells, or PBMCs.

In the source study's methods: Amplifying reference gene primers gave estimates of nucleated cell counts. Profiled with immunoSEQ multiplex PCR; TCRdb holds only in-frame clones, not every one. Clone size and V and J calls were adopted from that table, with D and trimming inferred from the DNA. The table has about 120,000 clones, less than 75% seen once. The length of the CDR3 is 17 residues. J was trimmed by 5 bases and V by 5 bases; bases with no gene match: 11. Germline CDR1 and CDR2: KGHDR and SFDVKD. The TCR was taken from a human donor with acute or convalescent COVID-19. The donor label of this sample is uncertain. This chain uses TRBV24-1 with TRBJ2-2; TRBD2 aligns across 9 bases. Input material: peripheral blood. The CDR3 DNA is TGTGCCACCAGTGGCCTTCGCGGGGGGGCCCAGACCGGGGAGCTGTTTTTT. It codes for CATSGLRGGAQTGELFF.